What follows are 26 T cell receptor beta chains derived from one specimen sequenced in a study of shared clonotypes between healthy human individuals. This table comes from immunoSEQ multiplex PCR, and its TCRdb copy is limited to in-frame clones, with some not included. Of some 2,000,000 clones listed, approximately 94% were seen once; the top ten hold about 1.1%. CD45RO-negative cells were positively selected for CCR7, leaving out terminally differentiated effector memory CD45RA+ cells. Sequenced sample: naive CD8+ T cells sorted from blood. The source is a man between 18 and 29 years old in good health.

The chain carries TRBV4-1 and TRBJ2-3, with 8 bases matching TRBD2. The trim removed 4 bases at V and 3 bases at J, leaving 6 bases unmatched. Germline V lookup: CDR1 MGHRA, CDR2 YSYEKL. The CDR3 has 15 amino acids. The CDR3 region is CASSPGGGATDTQYF. The CDR3 coding sequence is TGCGCCAGCAGCCCCGGGGGGGGAGCGACAGATACGCAGTATTTT.

Comment on this clone: This same CDR3 is encoded by further DNA sequences in the sample. This chain connects TRBV6-5 to TRBJ1-1; D remains unclear. Germline V CDR1 and CDR2: MNHEY, SVGAGI. Trimming removed 0 bases from V and 1 base from J, with 6 bases in between. The CDR3 is 14 residues long. The CDR3, as DNA: TGTGCCAGCAGTTACTCCCGGGGGAACACTGAAGCTTTCTTT. It encodes CASSYSRGNTEAFF.

The genes are TRBV9 and TRBJ2-1, with TRBD1 identical over 8 bases. The germline gives CDR1 SGDLS, CDR2 YYNGEE. This CDR3 comprises 15 residues. The trim removed 0 bases at V and 3 bases at J, leaving 2 bases unmatched. The CDR3 DNA follows: TGTGCCAGCAGCGTAGGGACAGGGAACTACAATGAGCAGTTCTTC. Protein sequence: CASSVGTGNYNEQFF.

The V gene is TRBV19, the J gene TRBJ1-2; 10 nucleotides line up with TRBD1. This CDR3 has 14 residues. CDR1 LNHDA and CDR2 SQIVND come from the germline V gene (reference sequence). After removal of 6 bases from V and 7 bases from J, the junction contained 8 bases not matched to a gene. The CDR3 region has the DNA TGTGCCAGTAGGATGACAGGGGGCGTGAGTGGCTACACCTTC. This translates into CASRMTGGVSGYTF.

The rearrangement uses TRBV6-5 and TRBJ1-5; no reliable D call. The CDR3 totals 13 residues. Germline V gene lookup returns CDR1 MNHEY and CDR2 SVGAGI. Trimming shortened V by 11 bases and J by 7 bases, and 18 bases separated the two germline ends. The CDR3: CAASPGSGQPQHF. The CDR3, as DNA: TGTGCCGCCTCGCCGGGGAGTGGCCAGCCCCAGCATTTT.

The chain employs TRBV5-6 and TRBJ2-3; no reliable D call. The V gene lost 0 bases and the J gene lost 4 bases, with 6 bases spanning the gap. Germline CDR1 and CDR2: SGHDT and YYEEEE. The CDR3 totals 13 residues. The CDR3 sequence: CASSLGAPDTQYF. The CDR3 region has the DNA TGTGCCAGCAGCTTGGGGGCCCCAGATACGCAGTATTTT.

Concerning this clone: The sample contains more than one DNA sequence encoding this CDR3. The V gene is TRBV4-2, the J gene TRBJ2-7; 9 nucleotides align to TRBD2. Germline V lookup: CDR1 LGHNA, CDR2 YNFKEQ. This CDR3 spans 15 amino acids. J gave up 1 base and V 1 base, and 2 bases lay outside the gene matches. Here the CDR3 DNA reads TGTGCCAGCAGCCAAGGGCTAGCGGGGTCCTACGAGCAGTACTTC. This encodes CASSQGLAGSYEQYF.

The chain employs TRBV4-1 and TRBJ1-1; D gene uncertain. This CDR3 comprises 18 residues. Between the trimmed V and J ends, which lost 0 bases and 1 base, there was a span of 18 bases. Germline CDR1 reads MGHRA; CDR2 reads YSYEKL. The CDR3, as DNA: TGCGCCAGCAGCCAAGATATCTACATTGCACCGAAGAACACTGAAGCTTTCTTT. It encodes CASSQDIYIAPKNTEAFF.

Concerning this clone: Other DNA sequences of this sample code for an identical CDR3. This sequence joins TRBV6-1 and TRBJ2-5; 7 nucleotides align to TRBD1. This CDR3 has 13 amino acids. V dropped 6 bases and J dropped 3; count of bases not matched to a gene: 4. The germline V gene encodes CDR1 MNHNS and CDR2 SASEGT. The CDR3 DNA is TGTGCCAGCAGCGTCGACAGGGAAGAGACCCAGTACTTC. It codes for CASSVDREETQYF.

The CDR3: CASSEASKQYF. CDR3 in DNA: TGTGCCAGCAGTGAAGCGAGCAAGCAGTACTTC. V and J are TRBV6-5 and TRBJ2-7, with D unresolved. The germline V gene has CDR1 MNHEY and CDR2 SVGAGI. Trimming cost V 5 bases and J 8 bases, with 10 bases left between them. The CDR3 loop spans 11 amino acids.

The chain has TRBV7-3 and TRBJ2-3; TRBD1 agrees at 7 bases. CDR1 is SGHTA and CDR2 is FQGTGA in the germline V gene. This CDR3 is 15 amino acids long. V trimming: 4 bases; J trimming: 2 bases; junction bases outside the gene matches: 6. This CDR3 is CASSSEGTATDTQYF. For the CDR3, the DNA is TGTGCCAGCAGCTCCGAGGGGACAGCCACAGATACGCAGTATTTT.

To note about this clone: This same CDR3 is encoded by further DNA sequences in the sample. The V and J genes are TRBV7-9 and TRBJ2-2; D call uncertain. CDR3 length: 13 amino acids. V was cut by 3 bases and J by 4 bases, with 6 bases left in between. Per the germline V gene, CDR1 is SEHNR and CDR2 is FQNEAQ (reference sequence). The chain's CDR3 is CASSFSGTGELFF. The CDR3 DNA follows: TGTGCCAGCAGCTTTTCAGGCACCGGGGAGCTGTTTTTT.

The chain couples TRBV30 to TRBJ2-7; perhaps D is TRBD1 or TRBD2 (6 bases each). The V gene's germline CDR1 is GTSNPN and CDR2 SVGIG (reference sequence). Trimming pared 4 bases from V and 5 bases from J, leaving 12 bases between. This CDR3 contains 12 residues. The CDR3 loop reads CAWNGGGNEQYF. In DNA form, the CDR3 reads TGTGCCTGGAACGGAGGGGGGAACGAGCAGTACTTC.

This clone appeared once. This sequence joins TRBV5-6 and TRBJ1-2; no clear D gene. This CDR3 has 14 amino acids. Germline V gives CDR1 SGHDT, CDR2 YYEEEE. The V and J ends lost 6 bases and 0 bases respectively, with 12 bases between them. The CDR3 is CASTVDGPNYGYTF. The CDR3 DNA is TGTGCCAGCACCGTGGACGGGCCTAACTATGGCTACACCTTC.

The V call is TRBV7-6, the J call TRBJ2-7; TRBD2 is a possible D gene (5 bases). This CDR3 is built from 14 residues. Germline V gene sequence: CDR1 SGHVS, CDR2 FNYEAQ. Trimming removed 2 bases at V and 3 bases at J, with 11 bases between. CDR3 nucleotide sequence: TGTGCCAGCAGCTTAAACGGGGTTGGCTACGAGCAGTACTTC. This sequence encodes CASSLNGVGYEQYF.

The J gene is TRBJ2-7, the V gene TRBV7-9, with TRBD2 as a possible D gene (5 bases). This CDR3 comprises 15 residues. V was clipped by 1 base and J by 3 bases, with 13 bases between them. Germline V CDR1 and CDR2: SEHNR, FQNEAQ (reference sequence). CDR3 DNA: TGTGCCAGCAGCTTAGGGCTAGGAGGAAACTACGAGCAGTACTTC. Its translation is CASSLGLGGNYEQYF.

The table lists this clone with a few counts. V gene TRBV7-9 combines with J gene TRBJ1-6, with D possibly TRBD1 on 5 matching bases. The CDR3 covers 14 residues. V was shortened by 5 bases and J by 9 bases, with 14 bases between the two germline ends. The germline V gene encodes CDR1 SEHNR and CDR2 FQNEAQ (reference sequence). DNA for the CDR3: TGTGCCAGCAGCCCCGACAGTTTCGGTTCACCCCTCCACTTT. Protein sequence: CASSPDSFGSPLHF.

The rearrangement joins TRBV7-6 to TRBJ2-2, with 7 bases identical to TRBD1. Germline V gene sequence: CDR1 SGHVS, CDR2 FNYEAQ. V trimming: 5 bases; J trimming: 4 bases; junction bases outside the gene matches: 10. CDR3 length: 16 residues. CDR3 DNA sequence: TGTGCCAGCAGCAGGCACCGGGACAGCGCCACCGGGGAGCTGTTTTTT. Translation: CASSRHRDSATGELFF.

The chain recombines TRBV9 with TRBJ2-3; D remains unclear. Trimming shortened V by 0 bases and J by 1 base, and 9 bases separated the two germline ends. Germline lookup yields CDR1 SGDLS and CDR2 YYNGEE. This CDR3 comprises 15 residues. The CDR3: CASSVDGFGTDTQYF. For the CDR3, the DNA is TGTGCCAGCAGCGTAGACGGGTTTGGCACAGATACGCAGTATTTT.

The chain links TRBV7-9 to TRBJ2-7; TRBD1 is a possible D gene (6 bases). V gave up 5 bases and J gave up 5 bases, with 16 bases separating them. This CDR3 contains 14 residues. Looked up from germline, CDR1 is SEHNR and CDR2 is FQNEAQ (reference sequence). The CDR3 loop reads CASSANREFHEQYF. The CDR3 DNA reads as TGTGCCAGCAGCGCCAACAGGGAATTCCACGAGCAGTACTTC.

The chain employs TRBV27 and TRBJ2-7; D is possibly TRBD2 (6 bases). Trimming left V 8 bases short and J 1 base short, with 21 bases between. There are 16 residues in the CDR3. The V gene's germline CDR1 is MNHEY and CDR2 SMNVEV (reference sequence). CDR3 in amino acids: CASGWGLPSESYEQYF. The CDR3 region has the DNA TGTGCCAGCGGATGGGGACTTCCCTCGGAGTCCTACGAGCAGTACTTC.

Turning to this clone: Other DNA sequences within the sample encode an identical CDR3. The chain recombines TRBV7-3 with TRBJ2-1, with a possible D match to TRBD2 (5 bases). Germline loops: CDR1 SGHTA, CDR2 FQGTGA. The V end was cut by 0 bases, the J end by 3 bases, with 9 bases between. The CDR3 loop spans 15 amino acids. This CDR3 reads CASSLTSDYYNEQFF. In DNA, the CDR3 is TGTGCCAGCAGCTTAACGAGTGACTACTACAATGAGCAGTTCTTC.

The chain uses TRBV6-7 and TRBJ2-1; D tentatively reads TRBD1 or TRBD2 (5 bases each). TRBV6-7 carries the ORF label, with uncertain function. The CDR3 has 22 residues. With 1 base removed from V and 1 base from J, the gap between germline ends came to 29 bases. The CDR3 DNA sequence: TGTGCCAGCAGTTACTGCCCCCCCAGGGACGGTCGCTTCGGGTGGTCCTACAATGAGCAGTTCTTC. Protein product: CASSYCPPRDGRFGWSYNEQFF.

The chain recombines TRBV19 with TRBJ1-2, with 7 bases identical to TRBD1. With 5 bases clipped from V and 6 bases from J, the junction kept 9 bases outside the gene matches. This CDR3 has 14 residues. Germline V CDR1 and CDR2: LNHDA, SQIVND (reference sequence). The CDR3 bases are TGTGCCAGTAGTTCCGACAGGGTCCCGAATGGCTACACCTTC. It specifies CASSSDRVPNGYTF.

The chain couples TRBV11-2 to TRBJ1-2; unclear D gene. CDR3 length equals 15 residues. Germline values: CDR1 SGHAT, CDR2 FQNNGV. The V and J ends lost 4 bases and 7 bases respectively, with 19 bases between them. CDR3 DNA: TGTGCCAGCAGCTCCCTCACCCTGGAATTTTTTGGCTACACCTTC. It specifies CASSSLTLEFFGYTF.

The chain links TRBV6-5 to TRBJ2-5, with D possibly being TRBD1 or TRBD2 (5 bases each). Germline loops: CDR1 MNHEY, CDR2 SVGAGI. V lost 4 bases to trimming and J lost 1 base, with 13 bases between them. The CDR3 has 15 amino acids. CDR3 nucleotide sequence: TGTGCCAGCAGTTCTTCCGGGGCAACCCAAGAGACCCAGTACTTC. Residues: CASSSSGATQETQYF.